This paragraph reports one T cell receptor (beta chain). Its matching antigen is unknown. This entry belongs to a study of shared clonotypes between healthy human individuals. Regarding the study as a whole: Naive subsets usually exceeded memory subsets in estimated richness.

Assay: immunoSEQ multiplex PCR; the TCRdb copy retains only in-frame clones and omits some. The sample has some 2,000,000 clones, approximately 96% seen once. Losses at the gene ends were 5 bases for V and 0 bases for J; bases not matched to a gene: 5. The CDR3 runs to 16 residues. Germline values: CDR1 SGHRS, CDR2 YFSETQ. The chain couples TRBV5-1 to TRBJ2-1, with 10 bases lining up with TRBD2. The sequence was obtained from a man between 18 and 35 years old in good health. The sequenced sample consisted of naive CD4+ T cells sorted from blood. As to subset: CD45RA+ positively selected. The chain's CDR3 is CASSTTSGVSYNEQFF. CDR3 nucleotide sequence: TGCGCCAGCAGTACTACTAGCGGGGTCTCCTACAATGAGCAGTTCTTC.